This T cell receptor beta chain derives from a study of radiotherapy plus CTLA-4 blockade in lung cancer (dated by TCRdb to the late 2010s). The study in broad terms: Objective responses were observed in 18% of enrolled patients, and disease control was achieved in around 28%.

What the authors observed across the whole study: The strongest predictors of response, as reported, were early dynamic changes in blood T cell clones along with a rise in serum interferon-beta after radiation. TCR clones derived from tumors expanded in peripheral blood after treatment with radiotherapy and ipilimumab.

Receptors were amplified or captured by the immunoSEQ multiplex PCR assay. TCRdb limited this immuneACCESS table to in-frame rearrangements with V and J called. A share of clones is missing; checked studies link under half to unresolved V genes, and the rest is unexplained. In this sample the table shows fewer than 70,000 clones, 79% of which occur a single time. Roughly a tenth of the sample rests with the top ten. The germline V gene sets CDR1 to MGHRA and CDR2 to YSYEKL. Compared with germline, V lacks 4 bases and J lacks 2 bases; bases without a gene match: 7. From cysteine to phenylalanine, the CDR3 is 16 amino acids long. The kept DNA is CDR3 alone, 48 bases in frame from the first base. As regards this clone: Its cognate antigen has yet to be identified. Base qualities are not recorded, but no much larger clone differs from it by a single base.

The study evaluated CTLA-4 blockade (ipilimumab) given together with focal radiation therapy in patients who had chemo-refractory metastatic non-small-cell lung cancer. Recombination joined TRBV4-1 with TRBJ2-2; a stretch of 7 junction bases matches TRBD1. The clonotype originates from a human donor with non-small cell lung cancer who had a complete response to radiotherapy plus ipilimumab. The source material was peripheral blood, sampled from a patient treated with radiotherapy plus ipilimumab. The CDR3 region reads CASSLQTGRNTGELFF. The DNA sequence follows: TGCGCCAGCAGCCTTCAGACAGGGCGTAACACCGGGGAGCTGTTTTTT.